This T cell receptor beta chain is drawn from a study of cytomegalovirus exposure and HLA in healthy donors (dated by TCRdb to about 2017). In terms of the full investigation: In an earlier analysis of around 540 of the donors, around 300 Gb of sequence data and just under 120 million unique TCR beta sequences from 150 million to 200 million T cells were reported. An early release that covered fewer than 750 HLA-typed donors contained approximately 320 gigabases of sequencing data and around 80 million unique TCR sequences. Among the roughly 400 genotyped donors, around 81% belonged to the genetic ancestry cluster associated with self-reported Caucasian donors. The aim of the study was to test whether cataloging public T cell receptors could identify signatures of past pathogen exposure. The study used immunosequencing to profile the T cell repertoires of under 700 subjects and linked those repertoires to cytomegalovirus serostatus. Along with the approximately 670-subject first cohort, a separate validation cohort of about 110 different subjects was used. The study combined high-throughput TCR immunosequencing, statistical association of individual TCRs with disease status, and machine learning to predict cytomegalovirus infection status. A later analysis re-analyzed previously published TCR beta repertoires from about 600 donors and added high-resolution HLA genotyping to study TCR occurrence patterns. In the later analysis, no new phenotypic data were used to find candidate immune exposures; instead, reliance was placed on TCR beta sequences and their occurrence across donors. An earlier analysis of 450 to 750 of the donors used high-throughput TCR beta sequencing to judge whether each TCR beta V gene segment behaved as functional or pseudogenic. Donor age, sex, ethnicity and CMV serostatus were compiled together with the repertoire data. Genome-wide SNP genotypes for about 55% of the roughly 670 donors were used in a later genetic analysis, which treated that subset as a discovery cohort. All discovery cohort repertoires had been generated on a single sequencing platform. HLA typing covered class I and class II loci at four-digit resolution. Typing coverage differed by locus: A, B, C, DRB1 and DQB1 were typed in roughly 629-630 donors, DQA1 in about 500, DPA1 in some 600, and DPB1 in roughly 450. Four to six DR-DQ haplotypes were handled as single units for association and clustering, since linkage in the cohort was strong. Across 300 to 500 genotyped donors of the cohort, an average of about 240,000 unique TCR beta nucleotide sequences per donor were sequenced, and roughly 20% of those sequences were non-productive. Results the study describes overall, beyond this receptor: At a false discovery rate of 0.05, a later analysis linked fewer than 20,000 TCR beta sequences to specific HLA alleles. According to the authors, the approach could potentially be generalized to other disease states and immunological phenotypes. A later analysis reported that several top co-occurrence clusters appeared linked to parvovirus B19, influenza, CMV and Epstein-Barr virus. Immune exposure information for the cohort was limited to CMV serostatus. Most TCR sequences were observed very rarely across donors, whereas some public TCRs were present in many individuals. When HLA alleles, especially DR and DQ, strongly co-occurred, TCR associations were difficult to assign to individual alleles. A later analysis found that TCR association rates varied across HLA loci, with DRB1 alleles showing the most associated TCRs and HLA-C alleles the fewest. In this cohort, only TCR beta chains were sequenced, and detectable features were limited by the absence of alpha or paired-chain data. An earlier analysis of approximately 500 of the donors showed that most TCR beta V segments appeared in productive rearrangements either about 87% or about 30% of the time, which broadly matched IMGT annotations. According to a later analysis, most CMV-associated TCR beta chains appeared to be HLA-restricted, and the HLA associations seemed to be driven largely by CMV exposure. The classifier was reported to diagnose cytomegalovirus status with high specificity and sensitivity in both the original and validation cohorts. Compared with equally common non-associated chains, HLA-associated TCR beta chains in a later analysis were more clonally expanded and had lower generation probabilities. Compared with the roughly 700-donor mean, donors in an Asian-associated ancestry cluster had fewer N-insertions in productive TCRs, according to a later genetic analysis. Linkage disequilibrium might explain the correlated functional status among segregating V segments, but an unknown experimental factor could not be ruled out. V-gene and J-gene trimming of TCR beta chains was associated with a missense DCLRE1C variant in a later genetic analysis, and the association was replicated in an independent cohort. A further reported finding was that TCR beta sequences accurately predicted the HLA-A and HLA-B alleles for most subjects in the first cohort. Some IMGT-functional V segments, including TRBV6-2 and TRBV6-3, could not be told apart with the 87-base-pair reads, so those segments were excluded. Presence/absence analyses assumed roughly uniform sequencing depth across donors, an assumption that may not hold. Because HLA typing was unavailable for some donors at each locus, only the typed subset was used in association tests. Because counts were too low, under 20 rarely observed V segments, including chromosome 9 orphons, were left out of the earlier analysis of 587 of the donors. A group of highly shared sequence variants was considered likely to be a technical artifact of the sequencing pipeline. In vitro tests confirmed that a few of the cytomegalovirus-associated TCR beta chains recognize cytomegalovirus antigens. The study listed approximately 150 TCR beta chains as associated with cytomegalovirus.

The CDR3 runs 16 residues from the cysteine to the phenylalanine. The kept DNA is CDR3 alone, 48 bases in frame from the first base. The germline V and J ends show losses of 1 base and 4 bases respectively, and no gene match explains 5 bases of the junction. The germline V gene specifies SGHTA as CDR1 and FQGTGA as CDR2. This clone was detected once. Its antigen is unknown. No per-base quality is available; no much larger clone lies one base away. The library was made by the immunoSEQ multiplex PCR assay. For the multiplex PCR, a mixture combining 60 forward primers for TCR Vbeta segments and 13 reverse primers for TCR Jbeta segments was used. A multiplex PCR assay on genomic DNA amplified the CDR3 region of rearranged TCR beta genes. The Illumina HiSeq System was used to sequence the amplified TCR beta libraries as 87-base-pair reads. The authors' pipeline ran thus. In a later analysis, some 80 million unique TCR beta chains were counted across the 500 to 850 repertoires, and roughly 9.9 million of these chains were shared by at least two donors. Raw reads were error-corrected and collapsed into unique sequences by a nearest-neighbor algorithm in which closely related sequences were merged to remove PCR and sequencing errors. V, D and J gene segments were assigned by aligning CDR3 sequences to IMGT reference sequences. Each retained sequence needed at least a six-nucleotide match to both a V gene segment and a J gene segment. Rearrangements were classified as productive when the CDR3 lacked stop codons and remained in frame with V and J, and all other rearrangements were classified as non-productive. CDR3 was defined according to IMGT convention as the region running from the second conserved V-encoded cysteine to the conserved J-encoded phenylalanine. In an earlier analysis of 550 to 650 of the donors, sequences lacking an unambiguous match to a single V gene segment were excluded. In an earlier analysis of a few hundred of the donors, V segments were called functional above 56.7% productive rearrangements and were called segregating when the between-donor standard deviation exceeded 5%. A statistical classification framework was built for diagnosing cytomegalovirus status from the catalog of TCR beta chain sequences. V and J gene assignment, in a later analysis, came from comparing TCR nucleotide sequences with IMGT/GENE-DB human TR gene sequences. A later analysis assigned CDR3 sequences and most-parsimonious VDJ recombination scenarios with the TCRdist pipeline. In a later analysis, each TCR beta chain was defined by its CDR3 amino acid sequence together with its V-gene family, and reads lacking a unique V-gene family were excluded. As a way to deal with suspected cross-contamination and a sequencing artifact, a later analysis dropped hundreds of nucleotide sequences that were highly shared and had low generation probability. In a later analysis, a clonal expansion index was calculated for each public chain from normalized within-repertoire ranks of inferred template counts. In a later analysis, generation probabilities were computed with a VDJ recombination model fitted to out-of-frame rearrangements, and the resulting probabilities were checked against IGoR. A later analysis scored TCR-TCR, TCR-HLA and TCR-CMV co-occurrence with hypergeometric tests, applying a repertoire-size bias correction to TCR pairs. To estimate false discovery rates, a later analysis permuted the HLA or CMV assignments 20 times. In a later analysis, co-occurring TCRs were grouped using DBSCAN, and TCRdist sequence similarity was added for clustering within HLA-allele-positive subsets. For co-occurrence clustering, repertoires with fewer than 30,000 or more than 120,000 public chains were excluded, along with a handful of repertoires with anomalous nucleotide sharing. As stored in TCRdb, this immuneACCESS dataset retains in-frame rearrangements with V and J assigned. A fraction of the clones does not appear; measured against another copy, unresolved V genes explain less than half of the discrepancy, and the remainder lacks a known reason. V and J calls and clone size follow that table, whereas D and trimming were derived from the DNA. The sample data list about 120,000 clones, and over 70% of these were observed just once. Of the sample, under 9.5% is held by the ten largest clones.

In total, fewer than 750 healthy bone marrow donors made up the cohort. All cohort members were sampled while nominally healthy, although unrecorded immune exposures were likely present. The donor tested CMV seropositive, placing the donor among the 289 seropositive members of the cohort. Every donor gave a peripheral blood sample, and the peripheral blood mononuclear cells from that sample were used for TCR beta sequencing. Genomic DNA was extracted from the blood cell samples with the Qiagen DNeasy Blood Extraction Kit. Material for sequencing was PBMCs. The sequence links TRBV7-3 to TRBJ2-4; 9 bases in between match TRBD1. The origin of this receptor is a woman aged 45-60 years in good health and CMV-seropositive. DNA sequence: TGTGCCAGCAGCTTAAGAGATGGGACAGGGAAAAACATTCAGTACTTC. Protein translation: CASSLRDGTGKNIQYF.